This TCR beta chain was sequenced during a study of cytomegalovirus exposure and HLA in healthy donors. Overall study results and limits: Accounts indicate the classifier identified cytomegalovirus status with strong specificity and sensitivity.

This clone occurred a few times. What it binds is unknown. The CDR3 totals 16 residues. Germline lookup yields CDR1 KGHSH and CDR2 LQKENI. V was clipped by 3 bases and J by 9 bases; unmatched bases: 11. Primers for the PCR totalled 60 Vbeta and 13 Jbeta. The repertoire was sequenced with immunoSEQ multiplex PCR; TCRdb's copy has only in-frame clones and lacks some. The sample includes under 200,000 clones, around 77% of them seen just once. The TCR was taken from a woman in her 30s in good health and CMV-seropositive. Sample: PBMCs. This chain connects TRBV18 to TRBJ2-1; 10 positions match TRBD2. The chain's CDR3 is CASSPSTSGFGGEQFF. CDR3 nucleotide sequence: TGTGCCAGCTCACCCTCGACTAGCGGGTTTGGAGGTGAGCAGTTCTTC. Full variable domain (missing parts from reference TRBV18 and TRBJ2-1): NAGVMQNPRHLVRRRGQEARLRCSPMKGHSHVYWYRQLPEEGLKFMVYLQKENIIDESGMPKERFSAEFPKEGPSILRIQQVVRGDSAAYFCASSPSTSGFGGEQFFGPGTRLTVL.